The 15 T cell receptor beta chains below all came from one sample that was sequenced in a study of blood T cells in healthy people across ages. Primers used in a second PCR of about 7 to 11 cycles were a sample-barcoded 5' primer and a J-beta primer mix. TCRdb called the 5' RACE reads again in MiXCR, with one record for every CDR3 protein. The sample gives some 1,000,000 distinct CDR3 sequences, under 30% of which show up once; around 0.7% is in the top ten. These data were also reused for a study on T cells of mothers and their children.

Specimen: blood. The source of these receptors is a girl aged 2-15 years in good health.

The rearrangement joins TRBV20-1 to TRBJ2-7; 9 bases map to TRBD2. This CDR3 contains 17 residues. Trimming took 3 bases from V and 3 from J; bases not matched to a gene: 15. Germline assignment: CDR1 DFQATT and CDR2 SNEGSKA (reference sequence). The CDR3 sequence: CSASGREPGLAYYEQYF. For the CDR3, the DNA is TGCAGTGCTAGTGGGCGAGAACCGGGACTAGCCTACTACGAGCAGTACTTC.

The CDR3 DNA is TGTGCCAGCAGCTTCGGACACCTCAATGAGCAGTTCTTC. Protein product: CASSFGHLNEQFF. The chain uses TRBV7-8 and TRBJ2-1; D is perhaps TRBD1 (5 bases). CDR1 and CDR2 from the germline V gene are SGHVS and FQNEAQ. This CDR3 contains 13 residues. Trimming took 3 bases from V and 6 from J, leaving 9 bases between them. The full variable domain, with the rest looked up from reference TRBV7-8 and TRBJ2-1, is GAGVSQSPRYKVAKRGQDVALRCDPISGHVSLFWYQQALGQGPEFLTYFQNEAQLDKSGLPSDRFFAERPEGSVSTLKIQRTQQEDSAVYLCASSFGHLNEQFFGPGTRLTVL.

V usage is TRBV7-6 and J usage is TRBJ1-6; D unclear. Germline values: CDR1 SGHVS, CDR2 FNYEAQ. This CDR3 comprises 15 residues. Trimming cost V 4 bases and J 13 bases, with 20 bases left between them. Written as DNA, the CDR3 is TGTGCCAGCAGCTCCCTGGACGCCTCAGTAAATCCCCTCCACTTT. It specifies CASSSLDASVNPLHF. The variable domain in full, with the rest retrieved from reference TRBV7-6 and TRBJ1-6, is GAGVSQSPRYKVTKRGQDVALRCDPISGHVSLYWYRQALGQGPEFLTYFNYEAQQDKSGLPNDRFSAERPEGSISTLTIQRTEQRDSAMYRCASSSLDASVNPLHFGNGTRLTVT.

CDR3 amino acids: CSAAEGLGEAFF. The CDR3 region has the DNA TGCAGTGCCGCGGAGGGGCTTGGTGAAGCTTTCTTT. The chain carries TRBV20-1 and TRBJ1-1; a weak D match, TRBD1 (5 bases). Per the germline V gene, CDR1 is DFQATT and CDR2 is SNEGSKA (reference sequence). The CDR3 has 12 amino acids. Trimming shortened V by 6 bases and J by 7 bases, and 15 bases separated the two germline ends.

This chain connects TRBV6-1 to TRBJ2-1, with D possibly matching TRBD1 (6 bases). Germline V gives CDR1 MNHNS, CDR2 SASEGT. Trimming took 5 bases from V and 5 from J, leaving 19 bases between them. This CDR3 is built from 16 residues. In nucleotides, the CDR3 is TGTGCCAGCAGTCCCTCTCAGGGGACACCTAACAATGAGCAGTTCTTC. Amino acid sequence: CASSPSQGTPNNEQFF.

The V and J genes are TRBV5-1 and TRBJ1-1; TRBD1 is a possible D gene (5 bases). CDR1 and CDR2 from the germline V gene are SGHRS and YFSETQ. CDR3 size: 15 residues. Trimming removed 4 bases from V and 1 base from J, with 14 bases in between. CDR3 in DNA: TGCGCCAGCAGCCTGGGACTTCAGCCGAACACTGAAGCTTTCTTT. Translation: CASSLGLQPNTEAFF. Together with reference TRBV5-1 and TRBJ1-1, the CDR3 gives the full variable domain: KAGVTQTPRYLIKTRGQQVTLSCSPISGHRSVSWYQQTPGQGLQFLFEYFSETQRNKGNFPGRFSGRQFSNSRSEMNVSTLELGDSALYLCASSLGLQPNTEAFFGQGTRLTVV.

In its sample, this clonotype was seen a few times. The V gene is TRBV11-2, the J gene TRBJ2-1; 11 bases map to TRBD2. V dropped 5 bases and J dropped 3; count of bases not matched to a gene: 9. The CDR3 contains 17 residues. Germline lookup yields CDR1 SGHAT and CDR2 FQNNGV. Here the CDR3 reads CASSSVVGLAVYNEQFF. In nucleotides, the CDR3 is TGTGCCAGCAGCAGTGTGGTGGGACTAGCGGTCTACAATGAGCAGTTCTTC.

CDR3 nucleotides: TGCAGTGCTAGAGATCTTCATAGGGACACAGATACGCAGTATTTT. This codes for CSARDLHRDTDTQYF. The genes are TRBV20-1 and TRBJ2-3; D is unclear. Trimming took 0 bases from V and 2 from J, leaving 12 bases between them. The CDR3 runs 15 residues. Germline-derived CDR1 and CDR2 are DFQATT and SNEGSKA (reference sequence).

This clonotype has more than one count but fewer than ten. The chain has TRBV7-9 and TRBJ2-5; 9 nucleotides align to TRBD2. The end of the DNA is better explained by TRBJ2-7, so the J call may be wrong. The germline V gene has CDR1 SEHNR and CDR2 FQNEAQ (reference sequence). This CDR3 contains 13 residues. CDR3 residues: CASSLSGRSEQYF. CDR3 nucleotide sequence: TGTGCCAGCAGCTTGAGCGGGAGGAGCGAGCAGTACTTC.

The sample holds a few counts of this clonotype. This chain joins TRBV29-1 and TRBJ1-2; the match to TRBD1 covers 12 bases. Germline CDR1 SQVTM, CDR2 ANQGSEA. This CDR3 has 17 residues. Trimming at V came to 4 bases and at J to 0 bases, leaving 9 bases not matched to a gene. CDR3 nucleotides: TGCAGCGTTGTGGGGACAGGGGGCCGAAAAACTAACTATGGCTACACCTTC. Amino acids: CSVVGTGGRKTNYGYTF.

The chain recombines TRBV7-9 with TRBJ1-1; possible D gene TRBD1, 5 bases. This CDR3 is built from 13 residues. Germline V gene sequence: CDR1 SEHNR, CDR2 FQNEAQ (reference sequence). V was cut by 1 base and J by 6 bases, with 9 bases left in between. The CDR3 nucleotides read TGTGCCAGCAGCTTAGGCGGGGCTTCTGAAGCTTTCTTT. This translates into CASSLGGASEAFF.

The V call is TRBV4-3, the J call TRBJ1-4; 8 bases are a match to TRBD1. V was pared by 5 bases and J by 12 bases, with 14 bases of the junction left unmatched. The CDR3 is 15 amino acids. Per germline, CDR1 LGHNA and CDR2 YSLEER. Written as DNA, the CDR3 is TGCGCCAGCAGCAAATCATCAGGGGGCAGGGAGGAACTGTTTTTT. Its protein product is CASSKSSGGREELFF.

This clonotype was counted a few times. This chain uses TRBV6-6 with TRBJ2-5, with D unresolved. V lost 0 bases, J lost 5 bases, and 10 bases lay in between. The CDR3 is made up of 14 amino acids. CDR1 and CDR2 (germline): MNHNY, SVGAGI (reference sequence). DNA of the CDR3: TGTGCCAGCAGTTACTCGGCGGATTTGGAGACCCAGTACTTC. Its translation is CASSYSADLETQYF.

The rearrangement links TRBV14 to TRBJ2-7, with 7 bases identical to TRBD1. V gave up 2 bases and J gave up 3 bases; unmatched junction bases: 7. This CDR3 spans 15 amino acids. CDR1 is SGHDN, CDR2 FVKESK, per germline. The CDR3 DNA sequence: TGTGCCAGCAGCCAACCGGACAGGTCGATCTACGAGCAGTACTTC. The encoded protein is CASSQPDRSIYEQYF.

The rearrangement links TRBV4-2 to TRBJ2-4; the D call may be TRBD1 or TRBD2 (5 bases each). This CDR3 has 18 residues. Germline CDR1 reads LGHNA; CDR2 reads YNFKEQ. V lost 0 bases and J lost 1, with 16 bases in between. The CDR3 DNA reads TGTGCCAGCAGCCAAGAGGAGTGGGGGATGTGGGCCAAAAACATTCAGTACTTC. Translating gives CASSQEEWGMWAKNIQYF.